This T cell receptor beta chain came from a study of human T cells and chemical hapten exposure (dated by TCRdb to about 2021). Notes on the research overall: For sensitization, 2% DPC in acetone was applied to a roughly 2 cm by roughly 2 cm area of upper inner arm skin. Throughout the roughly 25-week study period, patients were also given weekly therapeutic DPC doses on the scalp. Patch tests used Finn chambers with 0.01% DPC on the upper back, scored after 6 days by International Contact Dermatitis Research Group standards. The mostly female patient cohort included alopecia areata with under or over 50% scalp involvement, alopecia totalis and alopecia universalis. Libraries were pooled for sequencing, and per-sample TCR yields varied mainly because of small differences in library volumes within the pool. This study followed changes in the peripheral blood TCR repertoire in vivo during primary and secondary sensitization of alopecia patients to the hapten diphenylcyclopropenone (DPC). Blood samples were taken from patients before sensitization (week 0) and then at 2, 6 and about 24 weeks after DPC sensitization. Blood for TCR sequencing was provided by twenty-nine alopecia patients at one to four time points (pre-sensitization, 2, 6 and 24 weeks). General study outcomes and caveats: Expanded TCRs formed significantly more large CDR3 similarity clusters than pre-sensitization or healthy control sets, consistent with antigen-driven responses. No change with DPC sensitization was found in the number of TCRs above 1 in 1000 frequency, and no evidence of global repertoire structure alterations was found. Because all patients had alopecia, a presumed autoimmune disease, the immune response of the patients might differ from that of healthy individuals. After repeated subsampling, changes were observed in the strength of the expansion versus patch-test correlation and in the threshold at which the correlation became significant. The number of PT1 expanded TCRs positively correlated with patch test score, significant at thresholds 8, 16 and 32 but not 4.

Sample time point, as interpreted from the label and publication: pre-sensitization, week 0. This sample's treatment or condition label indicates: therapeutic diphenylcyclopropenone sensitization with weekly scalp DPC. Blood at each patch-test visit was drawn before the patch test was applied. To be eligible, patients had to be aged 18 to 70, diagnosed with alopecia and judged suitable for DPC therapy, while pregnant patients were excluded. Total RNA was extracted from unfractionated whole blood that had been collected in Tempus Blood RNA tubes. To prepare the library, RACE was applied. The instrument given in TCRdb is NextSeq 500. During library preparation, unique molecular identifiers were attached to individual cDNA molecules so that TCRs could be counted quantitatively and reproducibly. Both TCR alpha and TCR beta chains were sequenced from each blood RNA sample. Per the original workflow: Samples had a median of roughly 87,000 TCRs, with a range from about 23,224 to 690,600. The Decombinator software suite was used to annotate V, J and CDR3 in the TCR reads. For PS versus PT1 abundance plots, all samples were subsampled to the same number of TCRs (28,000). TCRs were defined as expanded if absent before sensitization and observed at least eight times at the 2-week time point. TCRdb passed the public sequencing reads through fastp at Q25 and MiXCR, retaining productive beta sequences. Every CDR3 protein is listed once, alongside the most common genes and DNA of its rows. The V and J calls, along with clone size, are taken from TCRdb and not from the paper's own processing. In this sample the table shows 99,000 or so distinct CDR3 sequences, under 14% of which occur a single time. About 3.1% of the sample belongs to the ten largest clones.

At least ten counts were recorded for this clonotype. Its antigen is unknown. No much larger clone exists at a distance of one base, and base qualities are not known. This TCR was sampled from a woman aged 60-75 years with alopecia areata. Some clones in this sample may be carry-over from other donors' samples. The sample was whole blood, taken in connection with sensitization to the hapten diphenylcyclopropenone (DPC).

The CDR3 corresponds to CASSLRGIGEETQYF. The DNA sequence is given as TGTGCCAGCAGCCTTAGAGGCATCGGAGAAGAGACCCAGTACTTC. The sequence is built from TRBV13 and TRBJ2-5, with the identity of the D gene unclear. The CDR3 starts with the cysteine, ends with the phenylalanine, and has 15 residues. CDR3 DNA is the only sequence kept; it has 45 bases, read in frame from the first base. Trimming takes 5 bases from V and 3 bases from J, and the germline ends sit 16 bases apart. According to the germline V gene (reference sequence), CDR1 reads PRHDT and CDR2 reads FYEKMQ.